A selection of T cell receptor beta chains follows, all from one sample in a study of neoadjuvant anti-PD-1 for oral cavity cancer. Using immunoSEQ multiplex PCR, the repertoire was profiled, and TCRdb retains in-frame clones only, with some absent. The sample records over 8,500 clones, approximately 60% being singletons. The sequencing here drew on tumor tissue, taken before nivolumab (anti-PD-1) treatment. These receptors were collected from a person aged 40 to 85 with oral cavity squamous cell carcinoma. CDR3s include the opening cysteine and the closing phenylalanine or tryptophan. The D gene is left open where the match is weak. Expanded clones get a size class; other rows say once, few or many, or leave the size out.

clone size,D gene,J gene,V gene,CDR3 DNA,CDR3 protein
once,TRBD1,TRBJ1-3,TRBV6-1,TGTGCCAGCAGGGACCGGGACAGGGCTGGAAACACCATATATTTT,CASRDRDRAGNTIYF
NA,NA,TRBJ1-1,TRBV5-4,TGTGCCAGCAGCTTGAAGGTCGGGAACACTGAAGCTTTCTTT,CASSLKVGNTEAFF
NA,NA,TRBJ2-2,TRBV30,TGTGCCTGGAGTATGCCGAACACCGGGGAGCTGTTTTTT,CAWSMPNTGELFF
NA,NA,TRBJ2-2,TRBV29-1,TGCAGCGTTGAAGTTAGGAGAGGGAGAAACACCGGGGAGCTGTTTTTT,CSVEVRRGRNTGELFF
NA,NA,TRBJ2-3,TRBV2,TGTGCCAGCAGGGTATTTCAGGGATATACGCAGTATTTT,CASRVFQGYTQYF
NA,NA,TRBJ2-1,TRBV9,TGTGCCAGCAGCGTAGCTCCAAAGGGGGGCCCAGGCTACAATGAGCAGTTCTTC,CASSVAPKGGPGYNEQFF
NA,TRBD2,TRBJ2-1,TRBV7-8,TGTGCCAGCAGTCGTACTACTAGCGAGAATGAGCAGTTCTTC,CASSRTTSENEQFF
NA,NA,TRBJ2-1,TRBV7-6,TGTGCCAGCAGCTTACCCAGCGGAGGGTCCTACAATGAGCAGTTCTTC,CASSLPSGGSYNEQFF
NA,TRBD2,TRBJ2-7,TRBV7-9,TGTGCCAGCAGCTTTGGGAGTAGCGGGAGGGGAAACGAGCAGTACTTC,CASSFGSSGRGNEQYF
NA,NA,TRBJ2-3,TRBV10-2,TGCGCCAGCACTCGGGGGCAAGCAGATACGCAGTATTTT,CASTRGQADTQYF
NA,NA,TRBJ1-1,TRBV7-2,TGTGCCAGCAGCTTAGTTACTCCGCGTGGTTTGAACACTGAAGCTTTCTTT,CASSLVTPRGLNTEAFF
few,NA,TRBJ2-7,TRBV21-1,TGTGCCAGCACGGGGGAGCAGTACTTC,CASTGEQYF
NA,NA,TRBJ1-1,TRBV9,TGTGCCAGCAGCGTAGGGTCCGGCACTGAAGCTTTCTTT,CASSVGSGTEAFF
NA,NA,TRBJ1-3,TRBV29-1,TGCAGCGTTTTATTCGGCAACACGAACACCATATATTTT,CSVLFGNTNTIYF
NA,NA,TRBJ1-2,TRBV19,TGTGCCAGTAGTGCAGGGATCCTTCTTTATTCCTCCTATGGCTACACCTTC,CASSAGILLYSSYGYTF
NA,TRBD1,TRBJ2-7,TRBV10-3,TGTGCCATCAGCGTCGACCTTGGGACAGGGCCCTACGAGCAGTACTTC,CAISVDLGTGPYEQYF
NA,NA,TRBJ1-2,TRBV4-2,TGTGCCAGCAGCCAAGAGGGTCGGACGGCCTATGGCTACACCTTC,CASSQEGRTAYGYTF
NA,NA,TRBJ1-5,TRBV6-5,TGTGCCAGCAGTTACTCGGCGGCTAGCAATCAGCCCCAGCATTTT,CASSYSAASNQPQHF
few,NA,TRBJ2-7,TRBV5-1,TGCGCCAGCAGCTTGGTGTCCTACGAGCAGTACTTC,CASSLVSYEQYF
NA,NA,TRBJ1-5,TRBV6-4,TGTGCCAGCAGTGACAGGGGGAGCAATCAGCCCCAGCATTTT,CASSDRGSNQPQHF
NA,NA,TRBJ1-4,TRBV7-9,TGTGCCAGCAGCTCCGGGACTCCTACAACTAATGAAAAACTGTTTTTT,CASSSGTPTTNEKLFF
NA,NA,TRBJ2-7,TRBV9,TGTGCCAGCAGCTTAGACGCAGGGGCCCAATACGAGCAGTACTTC,CASSLDAGAQYEQYF
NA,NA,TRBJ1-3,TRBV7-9,TGTGCCAGCAGCCCGGGGGGCCCGGTCTTCACCATATATTTT,CASSPGGPVFTIYF